The rows below give T cell receptor beta chains drawn from one sample of a study of control samples from healthy donors and cancer patients. The repertoire was sequenced with immunoSEQ multiplex PCR; TCRdb's copy has only in-frame clones and lacks some. The profile shows under 100,000 clones, 90% to 95% of them singletons. The source material was blood. These receptors were collected from a woman aged 25 to 39 in good health. Both conserved end residues are trimmed from each CDR3.

ASTPLYKREAF,TRBV19,TRBJ1-1
ASSSPRQSLATQY,TRBV28,TRBJ2-3
ASSLDRGKTQY,TRBV5-1,TRBJ2-5
ASSTSGGPSSYEQY,TRBV7-8,TRBJ2-7
ASSPEAGDYNEQF,TRBV18,TRBJ2-1
ASSSITPSEYGYT,TRBV6-6,TRBJ1-2
AISESVDTQY,TRBV10-3,TRBJ2-3
ASSADSYYGYT,TRBV11-2,TRBJ1-2
ASSTTATNEKLF,TRBV19,TRBJ1-4
ASSLVGGLISEAF,TRBV11-2,TRBJ1-1
ASSRDGSNQPQH,TRBV5-6,TRBJ1-5
ASSLAGDQPQH,TRBV5-5,TRBJ1-5
ASSPWGASQETQY,TRBV11-2,TRBJ2-5
ASSMIGGNGYT,TRBV19,TRBJ1-2
ASSQSAGDEKLF,TRBV3-1/TRBV3-2,TRBJ1-4
ASSSPPGTELNSNQPQH,TRBV28,TRBJ1-5
ASSDVRGSNEKLF,TRBV6-4,TRBJ1-4
AWRDRGFTEAF,TRBV30,TRBJ1-1
ASSLLGVPPSTDTQY,TRBV27,TRBJ2-3
ASSSRQGAFNEQF,TRBV27,TRBJ2-1
ASSLRGYEQY,TRBV12-3/TRBV12-4,TRBJ2-7
ASSKDQGVQTQY,TRBV21-1,TRBJ2-5
ASSPDGARYGYT,TRBV18,TRBJ1-2
ASNRQVNQPQH,TRBV19,TRBJ1-5
ASSLRLAGGLFTDTQY,TRBV5-4,TRBJ2-3
ASSQTGRGSPLH,TRBV3-1/TRBV3-2,TRBJ1-6
ASSEGGRIYEQY,TRBV6-1,TRBJ2-7
AISATGEGNTIY,TRBV10-3,TRBJ1-3
ASSQDRTGGAGEQY,TRBV3-1/TRBV3-2,TRBJ2-7
ASSPGIDTEAF,TRBV18,TRBJ1-1
ASSFGTDTQY,TRBV12-3/TRBV12-4,TRBJ2-3
ASSLAGTGSYEQY,TRBV7-9,TRBJ2-7
ASSPRGGAMDTGELF,TRBV11-3,TRBJ2-2
ASQRLGRNTEAF,TRBV6-5,TRBJ1-1
ASGWGLAEDTQY,TRBV2,TRBJ2-3
ASSLRLGGLSTDTQY,TRBV11-2,TRBJ2-3